This record covers a single T cell receptor beta chain. This record comes from a study of control samples from healthy donors and cancer patients. Clones were sequenced by immunoSEQ multiplex PCR, and TCRdb holds only the in-frame ones, with some missing. The repertoire has about 100,000 clones, roughly 87% of them found once; the top ten carry about 20%. J lost 9 bases, V lost 7 bases, and 13 bases had no gene match. The CDR3 sequence is 16 residues long. CDR1 and CDR2 from the germline V gene are MNHEY and SMNVEV (reference sequence). This chain joins TRBV27 and TRBJ2-3; 13 bases agree with TRBD2. Source material: blood. The TCR comes from a woman in her forties or fifties in good health. Written as DNA, the CDR3 is TGTGCCAGCACCCTCTCCCGGACTAGCGGGGGCGGCACGCAGTATTTT. Its translation: CASTLSRTSGGGTQYF.